The 32 T cell receptor beta chains reported below all come from one sample, sequenced in a study of patients and donors after allogeneic stem cell transplantation. TCRdb fed the RT-PCR reads into MiXCR, producing one record per CDR3 protein. Here the sample spans 20,000 or so distinct CDR3 sequences, around 5.3% being singletons. Sequencing input: blood, either unsorted or a sorted T cell fraction (not recorded which). The receptors here all came from a human donor who was either an allogeneic HSCT recipient or a stem cell or donor lymphocyte infusion donor (not recorded which). It is not recorded whose cells these are; they may come from a transplant donor.

This clonotype was recorded at least ten times. The rearrangement uses TRBV4-1 and TRBJ2-7; tentative D call: TRBD2 (6 bases). The germline CDR1 and CDR2 sequences are MGHRA and YSYEKL. The CDR3 loop spans 13 amino acids. Trimming cost V 1 base and J 2 bases, with 6 bases left between them. CDR3: CASSQGLAYEQYF. The DNA for the CDR3 is TGCGCCAGCAGCCAAGGACTAGCCTACGAGCAGTACTTC.

This clonotype has at least ten counts. J is TRBJ2-5 and V is TRBV20-1, with TRBD2 matching 7 bases. The CDR3 is 15 amino acids. Germline V gene lookup returns CDR1 DFQATT and CDR2 SNEGSKA (reference sequence). The V segment lost 3 bases and the J segment 2 bases; nucleotides outside the gene matches: 9. The CDR3 nucleotides are TGCAGTGCTAGGTGGACGCCTAGCGGACAAGAGACCCAGTACTTC. As protein: CSARWTPSGQETQYF.

This clonotype was picked up a small number of times. V usage is TRBV4-1 and J usage is TRBJ2-7, with a tentative D call TRBD2 (5 bases). The CDR3 is 14 amino acids. CDR1 is MGHRA and CDR2 is YSYEKL in the germline V gene. Trimming stripped 1 base from V and 7 bases from J, with 14 bases between. This chain's CDR3 is CASSQVGLAGEQYF. CDR3 nucleotide sequence: TGCGCCAGCAGCCAAGTAGGGCTAGCTGGTGAGCAGTACTTC.

J is TRBJ1-3 and V is TRBV5-4; 11 nucleotides match TRBD1. CDR3 length: 16 residues. Losses at the gene ends were 4 bases for V and 4 bases for J; bases not matched to a gene: 7. Germline CDR1 and CDR2: SGHNT and YYREEE (reference sequence). Here the CDR3 reads CASSDRTGGSGNTIYF. The CDR3 nucleotides read TGTGCCAGCAGCGATAGGACAGGGGGCTCAGGAAACACCATATATTTT.

This clonotype was recorded a few times. One base away lies a much larger clone, so this may be a sequencing read error. The chain combines TRBV7-9 with TRBJ1-3; weak D call: TRBD1 (5 bases). The CDR3 runs to 14 residues. CDR1 and CDR2 from the germline V gene are SEHNR and FQNEAQ (reference sequence). V lost 3 bases and J 6 bases, leaving 12 bases between the germline ends. CDR3 region: CASSFWGPENTIYF. The CDR3, as DNA: TGTGCCAGCAGCTTTTGGGGCCCTGAAAACACCATATATTTT.

This clonotype was counted many times. V gene TRBV28 combines with J gene TRBJ2-7; D is uncertain. From germline, CDR1 is MDHEN and CDR2 SYDVKM. The CDR3 covers 13 residues. V lost 5 bases, J lost 4 bases, and 12 bases lay in between. CDR3 loop: CASSPHVSYEQYF. For the CDR3, the DNA is TGTGCCAGCAGTCCGCACGTCTCTTACGAGCAGTACTTC. Filled out from reference TRBV28 and TRBJ2-7, the complete variable domain reads DVKVTQSSRYLVKRTGEKVFLECVQDMDHENMFWYRQDPGLGLRLIYFSYDVKMKEKGDIPEGYSVSREKKERFSLILESASTNQTSMYLCASSPHVSYEQYFGPGTRLTVT.

There are many counts of this clonotype. This chain uses TRBV7-3 with TRBJ1-1; D call uncertain. The CDR3 is made up of 13 amino acids. The V end was cut by 5 bases, the J end by 6 bases, with 13 bases between. Germline lookup yields CDR1 SGHTA and CDR2 FQGTGA. The CDR3 loop reads CASSTYRESEAFF. In DNA, the CDR3 is TGTGCCAGCAGCACCTACCGGGAATCTGAAGCTTTCTTT. The whole variable domain, remainder taken from reference TRBV7-3 and TRBJ1-1, is GAGVSQTPSNKVTEKGKYVELRCDPISGHTALYWYRQSLGQGPEFLIYFQGTGAADDSGLPNDRFFAVRPEGSVSTLKIQRTERGDSAVYLCASSTYRESEAFFGQGTRLTVV.

This clonotype was detected ten times or more. The V gene is TRBV9, the J gene TRBJ1-3, with 9 bases fitting TRBD1. CDR3 length equals 15 residues. With V trimmed by 4 bases and J by 3 bases, 5 bases remained unmatched. Germline V gene data show CDR1 as SGDLS and CDR2 as YYNGEE. The CDR3 here is CASSFRTGVGNTIYF. The CDR3 DNA reads as TGTGCCAGCAGCTTCAGGACAGGGGTTGGAAACACCATATATTTT.

This clonotype was picked up many times. J is TRBJ2-5 and V is TRBV9; D is possibly TRBD1 (6 bases). CDR3 size: 15 residues. Looked up from germline, CDR1 is SGDLS and CDR2 is YYNGEE. V lost 2 bases, J lost 1 base, and 12 bases lay in between. CDR3 coding DNA: TGTGCCAGCAGCGTCAGGCAGGGGCCCCAAGAGACCCAGTACTTC. Residues: CASSVRQGPQETQYF.

Many counts were recorded for this clonotype. The rearrangement uses TRBV28 and TRBJ1-3; D uncertain. The V gene's germline CDR1 is MDHEN and CDR2 SYDVKM. Trimming cost V 3 bases and J 1 base, with 7 bases left between them. There are 14 residues in the CDR3. The CDR3 coding sequence is TGTGCCAGCAGTTTGCCGGGGTCTGGAAACACCATATATTTT. Translating it yields CASSLPGSGNTIYF.

There are many counts of this clonotype. The CDR3 sequence is CATSRITGTNQPQHF. Written as DNA, the CDR3 is TGTGCCACCAGCAGAATTACAGGAACTAATCAGCCCCAGCATTTT. The V call is TRBV15, the J call TRBJ1-5, with D maybe TRBD1 (5 bases). The CDR3 totals 15 residues. Germline values: CDR1 LNHNV, CDR2 YYDKDF (reference sequence). Trimming took off 2 bases at V and 4 bases at J, with 12 bases between the two ends.

This clonotype was seen ten or more times. This chain links TRBV7-9 with TRBJ2-3, with 9 bases that match TRBD2. The J segment lost 5 bases and the V segment lost 1 base, leaving 1 base of the junction unmatched. Germline V gene lookup returns CDR1 SEHNR and CDR2 FQNEAQ (reference sequence). This CDR3 comprises 14 residues. CDR3 bases: TGTGCCAGCAGCTTAGTAGCGGGAGTAGATACGCAGTATTTT. Encoded protein: CASSLVAGVDTQYF.

In this sample, this clonotype turned up many times. This rearrangement joins TRBV7-9 to TRBJ2-7, with unresolved D. CDR3 length equals 15 residues. The ends were cut back, 3 bases at V and 2 bases at J, with 14 bases in the middle. Germline V gene data show CDR1 as SEHNR and CDR2 as FQNEAQ (reference sequence). The CDR3 DNA follows: TGTGCCAGCAGCTTGATGTCTTCCTACCCCTACGAGCAGTACTTC. As protein: CASSLMSSYPYEQYF.

This clonotype has ten or more counts. The chain is built from TRBV4-1 and TRBJ1-5; D call uncertain. The CDR3 is made up of 16 amino acids. V was shortened by 0 bases and J by 3 bases, with 12 bases between the two germline ends. The germline gives CDR1 MGHRA, CDR2 YSYEKL. For the CDR3, the DNA is TGCGCCAGCAGCCAAGATGTCGGACGGCTCAATCAGCCCCAGCATTTT. Its protein is CASSQDVGRLNQPQHF.

This clonotype was picked up many times. The chain combines TRBV7-9 with TRBJ2-3; D uncertain. Trimming pared 2 bases from V and 0 bases from J, leaving 9 bases between. From germline, CDR1 is SEHNR and CDR2 FQNEAQ (reference sequence). The CDR3 totals 15 residues. CDR3 coding DNA: TGTGCCAGCAGCTTATGGCGACCTAGCACAGATACGCAGTATTTT. As protein: CASSLWRPSTDTQYF.

The table lists this clonotype with many counts. This chain connects TRBV12-1 to TRBJ2-1; the tabulated D call, TRBD2, remains unverified against the DNA. TRBV12-1 is deemed a pseudogene. The CDR3 extends over 18 amino acids. The CDR3 protein is CASSFGAAGLAGSNEQFF. CDR3 DNA sequence: TGTGCCAGCAGCTTTGGGGCGGCGGGACTAGCGGGATCCAATGAGCAGTTCTTC.

In its sample, this clonotype was seen many times. The chain is built from TRBV9 and TRBJ2-3; no firm D call. The CDR3 runs 16 residues. The ends were cut back, 1 base at V and 3 bases at J, with 15 bases in the middle. CDR1 is SGDLS, CDR2 YYNGEE, per germline. The CDR3: CASSVSSSLRTDTQYF. CDR3 DNA sequence: TGTGCCAGCAGCGTAAGTAGCAGCCTACGGACAGATACGCAGTATTTT.

This chain uses TRBV6-1 with TRBJ2-7; 8 positions match TRBD2. CDR3 size: 14 residues. Trimming cost V 7 bases and J 9 bases; bases outside gene matches: 14. The germline V gene has CDR1 MNHNS and CDR2 SASEGT. CDR3 DNA: TGTGCCAGCACCCATCGGGGGGGGCGCCTGGGGCAGTACTTC. This gives the protein CASTHRGGRLGQYF.

In its sample, this clonotype was seen many times. This chain links TRBV7-9 with TRBJ2-5, with TRBD1 as a possible D gene (5 bases). This CDR3 is built from 14 residues. The germline gives CDR1 SEHNR, CDR2 FQNEAQ (reference sequence). Trimming took off 3 bases at V and 5 bases at J, with 13 bases between the two ends. The CDR3 sequence: CASSLSGLLETQYF. CDR3 DNA sequence: TGTGCCAGCAGCTTGTCAGGGTTGTTGGAGACCCAGTACTTC.

V is TRBV15 and J is TRBJ1-4; D might be TRBD1 (5 bases). CDR3 length equals 16 residues. The V gene lost 11 bases and the J gene lost 2 bases, with 21 bases spanning the gap. Germline-derived CDR1 and CDR2 are LNHNV and YYDKDF (reference sequence). The CDR3 spells CAPPKQRRGTNEKLFF. CDR3 bases: TGTGCCCCACCAAAGCAACGGCGGGGGACTAATGAAAAACTGTTTTTT.

The CDR3 DNA reads as TGTGCCAGCAGCCAGGGACAGTGGGACACCATATATTTT. Translated, it gives CASSQGQWDTIYF. The gene calls are TRBV6-1 and TRBJ1-3, with 7 positions matching TRBD1. The trim removed 6 bases at V and 8 bases at J, leaving 7 bases unmatched. CDR3 length: 13 amino acids. Germline CDR1 MNHNS, CDR2 SASEGT.

This clonotype has more than one count but fewer than ten. This chain links TRBV28 with TRBJ1-1; TRBD1 matches at 7 bases. J was trimmed by 11 bases and V by 2 bases; bases with no gene match: 8. The CDR3 spans 13 residues. Germline assignment: CDR1 MDHEN and CDR2 SYDVKM. CDR3 protein: CASSLKGARGAFF. In DNA form, the CDR3 reads TGTGCCAGCAGTTTAAAGGGGGCTCGAGGGGCTTTCTTT.

This clonotype appeared many times. CDR3 in DNA: TGCGCCAGCAGCCGGGACAGCTACAATGAGCAGTTCTTC. Residues: CASSRDSYNEQFF. This chain uses TRBV4-1 with TRBJ2-1, with 7 bases fitting TRBD1. The trim removed 4 bases at V and 3 bases at J, leaving 0 bases unmatched. This CDR3 comprises 13 residues. The germline gives CDR1 MGHRA, CDR2 YSYEKL.

In its sample, this clonotype was seen a few times. This chain joins TRBV28 and TRBJ2-7; the match to TRBD2 covers 14 bases. Trimming at V came to 3 bases and at J to 1 base, leaving 8 bases not matched to a gene. This CDR3 comprises 18 residues. Looked up from germline, CDR1 is MDHEN and CDR2 is SYDVKM. CDR3 coding DNA: TGTGCCAGCAGTTTGCGACTAGCGGGAGGGTTGTGGTCCTACGAGCAGTACTTC. It translates to CASSLRLAGGLWSYEQYF.

V usage is TRBV12-2 and J usage is TRBJ1-5; TRBD1 is taken as the D call from the table, unchecked against the DNA. TRBV12-2 is described as a pseudogene. The CDR3 has 16 amino acids. CDR3 in DNA: TGTGCAAGTCGCTTAGCGCCATCGTCAGGGGGCCAGCCCCAGCATTTT. Its translation: CASRLAPSSGGQPQHF.

This clonotype was detected many times. The gene calls are TRBV9 and TRBJ1-2; D call uncertain. The germline V and J ends were trimmed by 5 bases and 5 bases, with 13 bases remaining between them. The CDR3 runs 13 residues. Germline loops: CDR1 SGDLS, CDR2 YYNGEE. The CDR3 reads CASSPTPGYGYTF. The CDR3 bases are TGTGCCAGCAGTCCCACCCCGGGGTATGGCTACACCTTC.

This clonotype was found many times. The chain uses TRBV30 and TRBJ2-1, with 10 nucleotides matching TRBD2. Trimming removed 0 bases from V and 4 bases from J; junction bases left unmatched: 3. This CDR3 is 15 amino acids long. Germline V gene data show CDR1 as GTSNPN and CDR2 as SVGIG (reference sequence). The CDR3 DNA sequence: TGTGCCTGGAGTGTACAAGCGGGAGGGTACAATGAGCAGTTCTTC. This codes for CAWSVQAGGYNEQFF.

This chain connects TRBV2 to TRBJ1-6; D not resolved. Germline V gives CDR1 SNHLY, CDR2 FYNNEI. This CDR3 contains 14 residues. V dropped 0 bases and J dropped 10 bases, with 10 bases sitting between them. The CDR3: CASSEANRRSPLHF. As DNA, the CDR3 is TGTGCCAGCAGTGAAGCGAATAGGCGATCACCCCTCCACTTT.

This clonotype was seen a few times. This chain links TRBV10-3 with TRBJ1-1, with unresolved D. This CDR3 is built from 15 residues. Trimming pared 0 bases from V and 4 bases from J, leaving 12 bases between. Germline V gene data show CDR1 as ENHRY and CDR2 as SYGVKD. The chain's CDR3 is CAISESGGRGTEAFF. In DNA form, the CDR3 reads TGTGCCATCAGTGAGTCGGGAGGGCGAGGCACTGAAGCTTTCTTT.

V is TRBV7-2 and J is TRBJ1-5; D unclear. The CDR3 is 16 residues long. V was cut by 2 bases and J by 0 bases, with 11 bases left in between. CDR1 is SGHTA and CDR2 is FQGNSA in the germline V gene. In DNA form, the CDR3 reads TGTGCCAGCAGCTTATCGGGCGGAAATAGCAATCAGCCCCAGCATTTT. Translation: CASSLSGGNSNQPQHF.

This clonotype was found many times. V usage is TRBV19 and J usage is TRBJ1-1; perhaps TRBD1 as D (6 bases). The CDR3 extends over 14 amino acids. V was cut by 6 bases and J by 4 bases, with 15 bases left in between. Germline loops: CDR1 LNHDA, CDR2 SQIVND (reference sequence). The DNA for the CDR3 is TGTGCCAGTAGATGGGGGGCGCGTGGCACTGAAGCTTTCTTT. The encoded protein is CASRWGARGTEAFF.

This clonotype was seen many times. This chain joins TRBV7-9 and TRBJ2-5, with D perhaps matching TRBD2 (6 bases). Trimming took 5 bases from V and 7 from J, leaving 11 bases between them. CDR1 and CDR2 (germline): SEHNR, FQNEAQ (reference sequence). The CDR3 is 12 residues long. The CDR3 DNA reads as TGTGCCAGCAGCGTGACTAGAGGGACCCAGTACTTC. It specifies CASSVTRGTQYF.